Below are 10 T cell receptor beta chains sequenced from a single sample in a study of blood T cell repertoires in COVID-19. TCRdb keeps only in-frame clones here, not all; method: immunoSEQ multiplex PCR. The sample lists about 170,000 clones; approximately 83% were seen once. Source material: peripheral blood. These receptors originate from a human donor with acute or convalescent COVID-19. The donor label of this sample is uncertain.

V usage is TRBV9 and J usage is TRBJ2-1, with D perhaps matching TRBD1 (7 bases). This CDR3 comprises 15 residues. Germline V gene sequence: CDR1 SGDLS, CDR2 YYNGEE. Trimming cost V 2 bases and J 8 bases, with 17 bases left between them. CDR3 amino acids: CASSVRRGQGDEQFF. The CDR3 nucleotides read TGTGCCAGCAGCGTGAGGAGGGGGCAAGGGGATGAGCAGTTCTTC.

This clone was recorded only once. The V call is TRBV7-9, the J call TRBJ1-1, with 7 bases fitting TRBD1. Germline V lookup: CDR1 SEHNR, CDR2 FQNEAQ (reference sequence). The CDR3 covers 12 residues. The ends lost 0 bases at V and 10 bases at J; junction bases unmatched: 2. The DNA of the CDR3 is TGTGCCAGCAGCTTAGCGGACAGGCTAGCTTTCTTT. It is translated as CASSLADRLAFF.

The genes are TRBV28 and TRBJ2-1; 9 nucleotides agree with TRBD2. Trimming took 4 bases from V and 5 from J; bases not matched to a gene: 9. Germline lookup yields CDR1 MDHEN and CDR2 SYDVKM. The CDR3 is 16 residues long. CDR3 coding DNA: TGTGCCAGCAGTTCCATAGCGGGAGTAGGGCACAATGAGCAGTTCTTC. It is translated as CASSSIAGVGHNEQFF.

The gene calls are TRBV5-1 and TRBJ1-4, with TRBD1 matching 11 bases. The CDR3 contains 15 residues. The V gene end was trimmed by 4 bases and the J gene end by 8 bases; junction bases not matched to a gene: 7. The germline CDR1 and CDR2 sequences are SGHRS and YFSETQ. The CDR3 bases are TGCGCCAGCAGCGGGAGGACAGGGGGCTCCGAAAAACTGTTTTTT. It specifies CASSGRTGGSEKLFF.

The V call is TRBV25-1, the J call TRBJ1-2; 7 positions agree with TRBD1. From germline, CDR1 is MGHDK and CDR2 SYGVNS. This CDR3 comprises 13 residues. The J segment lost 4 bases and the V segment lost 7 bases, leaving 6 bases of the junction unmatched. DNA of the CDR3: TGTGCCAGCACCACGACAGGGCTCTATGGCTACACCTTC. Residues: CASTTTGLYGYTF.

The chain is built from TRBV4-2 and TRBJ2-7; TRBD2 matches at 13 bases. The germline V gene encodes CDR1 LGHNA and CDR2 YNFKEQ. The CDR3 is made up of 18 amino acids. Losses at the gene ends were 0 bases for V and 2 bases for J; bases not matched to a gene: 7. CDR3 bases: TGTGCCAGCAGCCAAGATGGAGGGACTAGCGGGGTGACCTACGAGCAGTACTTC. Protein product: CASSQDGGTSGVTYEQYF.

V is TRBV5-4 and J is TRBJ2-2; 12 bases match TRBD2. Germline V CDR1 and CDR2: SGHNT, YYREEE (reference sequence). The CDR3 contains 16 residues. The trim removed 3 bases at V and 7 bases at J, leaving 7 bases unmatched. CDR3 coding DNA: TGTGCCAGCAGCTCCGCTAGCGGGAGGGCCCTCGGGGAGCTGTTTTTT. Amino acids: CASSSASGRALGELFF.

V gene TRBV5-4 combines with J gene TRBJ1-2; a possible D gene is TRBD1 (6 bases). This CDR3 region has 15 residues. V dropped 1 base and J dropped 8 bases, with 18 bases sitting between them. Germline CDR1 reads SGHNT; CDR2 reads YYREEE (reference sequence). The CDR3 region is CASSLKGSGAWGYTF. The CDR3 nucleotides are TGTGCCAGCAGCTTGAAGGGGTCAGGGGCCTGGGGCTACACCTTC.

The CDR3 loop reads CASSFGQVGDTQYF. The CDR3 DNA reads as TGTGCCAGCAGCTTCGGACAGGTAGGAGATACGCAGTATTTT. The chain employs TRBV7-9 and TRBJ2-3; 7 bases agree with TRBD1. Germline V gene sequence: CDR1 SEHNR, CDR2 FQNEAQ (reference sequence). The CDR3 covers 14 residues. V was clipped by 3 bases and J by 5 bases; unmatched bases: 5.

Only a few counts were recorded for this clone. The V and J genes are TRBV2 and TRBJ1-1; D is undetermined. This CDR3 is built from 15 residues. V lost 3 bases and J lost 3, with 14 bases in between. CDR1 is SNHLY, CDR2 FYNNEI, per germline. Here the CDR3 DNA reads TGTGCCAGCAGTGATGCCTCGGGGTTGGACACTGAAGCTTTCTTT. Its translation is CASSDASGLDTEAFF.